A single sample gave rise to the 16 T cell receptor beta chains below, sequenced in a study of T cells in localized non-small cell lung cancer. The table came from immunoSEQ multiplex PCR; TCRdb's copy has only in-frame clones and leaves some out. The data show 50,000 to 70,000 clones, just over 90% seen once. The sequencing used peripheral blood, collected before any cancer treatment. The receptors stem from a man aged 40 to 75 with stage I lung adenocarcinoma.

This chain uses TRBV4-3 with TRBJ2-2, with a weak D call TRBD1 (5 bases). Trimming cost V 0 bases and J 0 bases, with 14 bases left between them. CDR1 LGHNA and CDR2 YSLEER come from the germline V gene. There are 18 residues in the CDR3. The CDR3 DNA is TGCGCCAGCAGCCAAGATCTTCCGACAGCCGCGAACACCGGGGAGCTGTTTTTT. Translating it yields CASSQDLPTAANTGELFF.

The chain joins TRBV9 to TRBJ2-1; 7 nucleotides match TRBD2. The CDR3 contains 15 residues. With 3 bases clipped from V and 3 bases from J, the junction kept 6 bases outside the gene matches. The germline CDR1 and CDR2 sequences are SGDLS and YYNGEE. CDR3: CASSAGLGDYNEQFF. Here the CDR3 DNA reads TGTGCCAGCAGCGCCGGACTAGGCGACTACAATGAGCAGTTCTTC.

V and J are TRBV7-9 and TRBJ1-2; D might be TRBD1 (5 bases). V gave up 1 base and J gave up 8 bases, with 8 bases separating them. This CDR3 has 12 amino acids. The V gene's germline CDR1 is SEHNR and CDR2 FQNEAQ (reference sequence). The CDR3 is CASSLGQNGYTF. CDR3 DNA sequence: TGTGCCAGCAGCTTAGGACAGAACGGCTACACCTTC.

The CDR3 region is CASSPAGLGVVEQFF. CDR3 nucleotide sequence: TGTGCCAGCAGCCCCGCGGGACTAGGGGTCGTTGAGCAGTTCTTC. The V and J genes are TRBV7-9 and TRBJ2-1; the match to TRBD2 covers 8 bases. CDR1 SEHNR and CDR2 FQNEAQ come from the germline V gene (reference sequence). V trimming: 5 bases; J trimming: 9 bases; junction bases outside the gene matches: 12. The CDR3 extends over 15 amino acids.

This chain joins TRBV27 and TRBJ2-7; a possible D gene is TRBD1 (6 bases). V lost 4 bases and J 3 bases, leaving 10 bases between the germline ends. CDR3 length equals 13 residues. Germline V CDR1 and CDR2: MNHEY, SMNVEV (reference sequence). CDR3 sequence (DNA): TGTGCCAGCAGTTCAGGGGACGGCTACGAGCAGTACTTC. It is translated as CASSSGDGYEQYF.

V and J are TRBV6-1 and TRBJ2-5; 15 bases fit TRBD2. The CDR3 consists of 16 residues. In germline, CDR1 is MNHNS, CDR2 SASEGT. Trimming cost V 1 base and J 4 bases; bases outside gene matches: 1. As DNA, the CDR3 is TGTGCCAGCAGTGAAGAGGGACTAGCGGGAGGAGAGACCCAGTACTTC. This translates into CASSEEGLAGGETQYF.

The chain employs TRBV7-2 and TRBJ2-7, with unresolved D. CDR1 and CDR2 from the germline V gene are SGHTA and FQGNSA. V lost 1 base to trimming and J lost 6 bases, with 4 bases between them. The CDR3 sequence is 11 residues long. CDR3 bases: TGTGCCAGCAGCTTAGTAGCCGAGCAGTACTTC. It encodes CASSLVAEQYF.

This clone was recorded once. The chain uses TRBV2 and TRBJ1-2; the D gene is possibly TRBD1 (5 bases). V lost 2 bases and J 3 bases, leaving 7 bases between the germline ends. Germline V gene sequence: CDR1 SNHLY, CDR2 FYNNEI. The CDR3 runs 13 residues. In nucleotides, the CDR3 is TGTGCCAGCAGTGAAACAGGTTACTATGGCTACACCTTC. It encodes CASSETGYYGYTF.

This chain connects TRBV12-5 to TRBJ2-7; D is perhaps TRBD1 (6 bases). Germline CDR1 and CDR2: LGHNT and FRNRAP. The CDR3 is 14 residues long. Trimming pared 6 bases from V and 0 bases from J, leaving 12 bases between. Here the CDR3 DNA reads TGTGCTAGTGGCCAGGGGACGTCCTCCTACGAGCAGTACTTC. The encoded protein is CASGQGTSSYEQYF.

This clone was seen once. The conserved final phenylalanine or tryptophan is absent from the CDR3, which likely points to a read error. The chain uses TRBV6-1 and TRBJ2-7; 12 nucleotides align to TRBD1. This CDR3 is 16 amino acids long. J gave up 4 bases and V 3 bases, and 7 bases lay outside the gene matches. CDR1 MNHNS and CDR2 SASEGT come from the germline V gene. The CDR3, as DNA: TGTGCCAGCAGTGACGGGGCGGGACAGGGGGCTTACGAGCAGTACTCC. Protein sequence: CASSDGAGQGAYEQYS.

The rearrangement links TRBV25-1 to TRBJ2-1; 8 bases map to TRBD1. Germline CDR1 reads MGHDK; CDR2 reads SYGVNS. V shed 3 bases and J 8 bases; nucleotides not matched to a gene: 9. The CDR3 has 15 residues. The CDR3 region is CASSDDRGILHEQFF. In DNA form, the CDR3 reads TGTGCCAGCAGTGATGACAGGGGAATCCTCCATGAGCAGTTCTTC.

The V gene is TRBV13, the J gene TRBJ2-7; D is undetermined. The CDR3 covers 14 residues. V was pared by 5 bases and J by 1 base, with 12 bases between. Germline loops: CDR1 PRHDT, CDR2 FYEKMQ (reference sequence). CDR3 DNA sequence: TGTGCCAGCAGCGATCGGGCTAGATCCTACGAGCAGTACTTC. Its protein is CASSDRARSYEQYF.

The chain joins TRBV10-3 to TRBJ2-1; 8 bases map to TRBD1. Trimming at V came to 5 bases and at J to 3 bases, leaving 24 bases not matched to a gene. The CDR3 has 21 residues. Per germline, CDR1 ENHRY and CDR2 SYGVKD. The CDR3 sequence: CAISTAQAGGRAIARYNEQFF. The CDR3 nucleotides read TGTGCCATCAGTACGGCCCAGGCAGGGGGCCGCGCGATCGCCCGCTACAATGAGCAGTTCTTC.

This clone was seen just once. The V and J genes are TRBV5-1 and TRBJ2-5; a weak D match, TRBD1 (6 bases). Germline V CDR1 and CDR2: SGHRS, YFSETQ. Trimming took 1 base from V and 1 from J, leaving 11 bases between them. The CDR3 is 15 amino acids. The CDR3 DNA is TGCGCCAGCAGCTTGCTTGCAGGGGTCCAAGAGACCCAGTACTTC. Its protein product is CASSLLAGVQETQYF. The variable domain in full, completed from reference TRBV5-1 and TRBJ2-5, reads KAGVTQTPRYLIKTRGQQVTLSCSPISGHRSVSWYQQTPGQGLQFLFEYFSETQRNKGNFPGRFSGRQFSNSRSEMNVSTLELGDSALYLCASSLLAGVQETQYFGPGTRLLVL.

The rearrangement links TRBV29-1 to TRBJ1-3; 8 bases are a match to TRBD1. This CDR3 is 13 amino acids long. CDR1 and CDR2 from the germline V gene are SQVTM and ANQGSEA. V lost 6 bases to trimming and J lost 4 bases; unmatched junction nucleotides: 5. The CDR3 reads CSVMQGAGNTIYF. CDR3 in DNA: TGCAGCGTCATGCAGGGGGCCGGAAACACCATATATTTT.

This chain links TRBV6-5 with TRBJ2-7; D is unresolved. This CDR3 spans 11 amino acids. With 6 bases removed from V and 9 bases from J, the gap between germline ends came to 12 bases. Germline lookup yields CDR1 MNHEY and CDR2 SVGAGI. CDR3 region: CASRGPAGQYF. CDR3 in DNA: TGTGCCAGCAGGGGTCCCGCTGGGCAGTACTTC.